This T cell receptor beta chain was observed in a study of T cell repertoires in cytomegalovirus infection (dated by TCRdb to the late 2010s). Concerning the study at large: Donor HLA type was relevant to the analysis, because carriage of CMV infection together with the matching HLA type was indicated by public TCR beta signatures.

Notes on this clonotype: Its antigen is unknown. Base qualities are not provided; no much larger clone lies one nucleotide away.

TCRdb names Illumina HiSeq 1500 as the instrument used. The public sequencing data were trimmed at Q25 with fastp and processed into clonotypes with MiXCR by TCRdb, which kept only in-frame beta chains. Rows are unified per CDR3 protein, each entry keeping the most common DNA and genes. This sample has roughly 230,000 distinct CDR3 sequences in its table, and roughly 20% of those were observed once. The leading ten clones occupy roughly 20% of the sample. Study-wide conclusions, independent of this receptor: Cumulative frequency of public TCR beta family members discriminated carriers of CMV infection plus the relevant HLA type in this cohort and an independent roughly 350-donor cohort. In the ex vivo response, HLA-C-restricted CMV-specific TCR beta clonotypes were dominant, and in two of eight donors the single most frequent clonotype came from this HLA-C-restricted group.

Trimming accounts for 6 bases at V and 5 bases at J, while the number of junction bases matched to no gene is 7. The CDR3, from cysteine to phenylalanine, totals 14 residues. The CDR3 DNA has 42 bases and is translated from base 1. The germline V gene (reference sequence) specifies SEHNR as CDR1 and FQNEAQ as CDR2. The receptor comes from a human donor in good health (CMV status not recorded). Some clones in this sample may be carry-over from other donors' samples. The material sequenced was CD8+ T cells from PBMCs. This sequence uses TRBV7-9 and TRBJ2-1, with 7 middle bases fitting TRBD2. The nucleotide sequence is given as TGTGCCAGCAGTTCCGGGACTATTAACAATGAGCAGTTCTTC. Its protein product is CASSSGTINNEQFF.